This T cell receptor (beta chain) was found in a study of cytomegalovirus exposure and HLA in healthy donors (TCRdb year 2017). Study-level background: A later analysis indicated that the 110 or so validation repertoires were generated on the platform also employed for the 720 or so repertoires of the first cohort. The study was designed to test whether signatures of past pathogen exposure could be identified by cataloging public T cell receptors. In addition to the first cohort of 666 subjects, a separate validation cohort of approximately 110 different subjects was used. To predict cytomegalovirus infection status, the study brought together high-throughput TCR immunosequencing, statistical association of individual TCRs with disease status, and machine learning.

The full study reports these points: While some public TCRs were present in many individuals, most TCR sequences turned up only very rarely across donors. A total of fewer than 200 TCR beta chains were listed by the study as associated with cytomegalovirus. The classifier was reported to diagnose cytomegalovirus status with high specificity and sensitivity in both the original and validation cohorts. The authors suggested that the approach could potentially be extended to other disease states and immunological phenotypes. The validation cohort had no HLA typing available for a later analysis, so co-occurrence within that cohort was assessed over all 110 or so repertoires. Three of the identified cytomegalovirus-associated TCR beta chains were confirmed in vitro to be specific for cytomegalovirus antigens. In a later analysis, TCRs clustered in the first cohort were found to also tend to co-occur in the roughly 130 validation repertoires, with 85% to 95% of cluster scores above 0.

Preparation of the library involved the immunoSEQ multiplex PCR assay. Regarding the original processing steps: A statistical classification framework was developed to diagnose cytomegalovirus status using the catalog of TCR beta chain sequences. This is the immuneACCESS table as TCRdb keeps it, with only in-frame sequences that have V and J called. A part of the clones is gone; compared with another copy, unresolved V genes explain less than half, and the rest is unexplained. That table gives V, J and clone size, and the DNA gave D and trimming. In this sample the table shows roughly 330,000 clones, roughly nine tenths of which occur a single time. Jointly, the top ten make up approximately 1% of the sample. The donors were included in the validation cohort of around 120 subjects, a group kept apart from the roughly 690-subject first cohort. Regarding this clone: Its antigen remains undetermined. No much larger clone exists at a distance of one base, and base qualities are not known.

The TCR originated in a woman aged 25 to 39 in good health and CMV-seropositive. The sequencing input was PBMCs.

The CDR3 loop reads CATSRVLAASYNEQFF. The DNA reads as follows: TGTGCCACCAGCAGAGTACTAGCGGCCTCCTACAATGAGCAGTTCTTC. The sequence links TRBV15 to TRBJ2-1; 8 of the junction bases match TRBD2. V and J are trimmed by 1 base and 0 bases, and the gene matches miss 2 bases of the junction. The germline V gene (reference sequence) supplies CDR1 LNHNV and CDR2 YYDKDF. There are 16 amino acids in the CDR3, from cysteine to phenylalanine inclusive. Only the CDR3 region is kept as DNA, spanning 48 bases read in frame from base 1.